This section outlines one T cell receptor beta chain sequence together with its context. Its antigen is currently unknown. Per germline, CDR1 SGHDT and CDR2 YYEEEE. Trimming pared 0 bases from V and 3 bases from J, leaving 9 bases between. CDR3 size: 14 residues. Both about-4-week and about-12-week second-dose recipients were combined. This sample is drawn from a study of T cell responses to AZD1222 COVID-19 vaccine. Study-wide findings and caveats: Donors were largely white British and mainly female; clonal diversity was possibly underestimated. Seropositive status at baseline applied to only five or six AZD1222 recipients. Recipients of two AZD1222 doses showed rising Spike-specific TCR breadth and depth.

TCRdb keeps only in-frame clones here, not all; method: immunoSEQ multiplex PCR. The repertoire holds 150,000 to 200,000 clones, about 92% seen once, with around 0.98% in the top ten. The sample here was peripheral blood, taken 28 days after the second AZD1222 dose. This chain uses TRBV5-6 with TRBJ1-2; D may be TRBD1 (5 bases). The origin of this receptor is an adult who received the AZD1222 COVID-19 vaccine. CDR3 in amino acids: CASSLDRSYYGYTF. DNA of the CDR3: TGTGCCAGCAGCTTGGACAGGAGCTACTATGGCTACACCTTC.